The TCR beta chain under discussion was sequenced for a study of blood T cells in healthy people across ages. This clonotype was observed a few times. What it recognizes is unknown. PCR was performed a second time for 7 to 11 cycles using a sample-barcoded 5' primer and a J-beta primer mix. Each CDR3 protein is one row after TCRdb ran MiXCR on the 5' RACE reads. The sample includes about 670,000 distinct CDR3 sequences, roughly two fifths of them seen just once. Broader study findings: In the absence of known donor CMV status, changes in expanded clonotypes were possibly confounded. Long-lived donors had more naive CD4+ cells and higher diversity than aged donors.

The sequencing sample was made of blood. The TCR was taken from a man aged 80 or over in good health.

The CDR3 DNA sequence: TGTGCCAGCAGGTGGGGGGACAGGATGAACACTGAAGCTTTCTTT. Translation gives CASRWGDRMNTEAFF. The V and J genes are TRBV6-5 and TRBJ1-1, with 8 bases that match TRBD1. The CDR3 has 15 residues. The germline V gene has CDR1 MNHEY and CDR2 SVGAGI. Trimming cost V 6 bases and J 0 bases; bases outside gene matches: 6.